A selection of T cell receptor beta chains follows, all from one sample in a study of blood T cell repertoires in COVID-19. Libraries were prepared by immunoSEQ multiplex PCR; TCRdb keeps only in-frame clonotypes and omits some of them. The sample has 200,000 to 300,000 clones; 88% are singletons. The specimen sequenced was peripheral blood. All receptors derive from a man in his sixties who had recovered from COVID-19. CDR3s leave out the opening cysteine and the closing phenylalanine or tryptophan. Each record gives: D gene, J gene, V gene, CDR3 protein. The D gene is left open where the match is weak.

TRBD1 | TRBJ1-2 | TRBV6-5 | ASSLDRVHGYT
. | TRBJ2-7 | TRBV5-1 | ASSLAHNSYEQY
. | TRBJ2-6 | TRBV9 | ASMEAGANVLT
. | TRBJ2-3 | TRBV15 | ATSIRQSSTDTQY
. | TRBJ2-2 | TRBV5-1 | ASSLARGSGGAGELF
TRBD1 | TRBJ2-5 | TRBV7-7 | ASSLDRGETQY
TRBD1 | TRBJ1-2 | TRBV2 | ASSGGQGKHYGYT
TRBD1 | TRBJ2-4 | TRBV19 | ASSIRAGGALDAKNIQY
TRBD1 | TRBJ1-2 | TRBV5-1 | ASSAGTGGRGYT
. | TRBJ1-2 | TRBV5-1 | ASSLPGEGYGYT
TRBD2 | TRBJ2-7 | TRBV13 | ASSDLAGGKDEQY
TRBD1 | TRBJ1-6 | TRBV5-1 | ASSLGGQGTPLH
. | TRBJ2-1 | TRBV5-1 | ASKSLSSYNEQF
TRBD1 | TRBJ2-1 | TRBV6-6 | ASSPGGDCVFNEQF
TRBD1 | TRBJ1-1 | TRBV19 | ASSTLTGAAEAF
. | TRBJ1-1 | TRBV2 | ASSEAGQKNTEAF
TRBD1 | TRBJ1-2 | TRBV10-3 | AISDPLQGVVYT
. | TRBJ1-3 | TRBV9 | ASSVAGGPGNTIY
TRBD1 | TRBJ2-7 | TRBV19 | ASSMEDREMDEQY
TRBD1 | TRBJ1-6 | TRBV27 | ASSLYTGGGSPLH
TRBD2 | TRBJ2-3 | TRBV11-3 | ASSPGGASTQY
TRBD2 | TRBJ2-4 | TRBV6-2/TRBV6-3 | ASSWTSGIIKNIQY
TRBD1 | TRBJ1-2 | TRBV19 | ATDGRGRSGYT
. | TRBJ1-5 | TRBV6-2/TRBV6-3 | ASSYGTSGDQPQH
TRBD1 | TRBJ1-1 | TRBV6-2/TRBV6-3 | ASSPATGLWNTEAF
. | TRBJ1-1 | TRBV19 | ASSPRGTYTEAF
. | TRBJ1-2 | TRBV3-1/TRBV3-2 | ASSQDWESYGYT
TRBD2 | TRBJ2-7 | TRBV3-1/TRBV3-2 | ASSQDKRGGWSTHEQY
. | TRBJ1-4 | TRBV14 | ASSQVQYEKLF
TRBD2 | TRBJ2-5 | TRBV5-1 | ASSFLGASGRRETQY
TRBD2 | TRBJ2-2 | TRBV5-1 | ASSLALGLAGGLNTGELF
TRBD1 | TRBJ2-1 | TRBV9 | ASSASHPPDRLVSNEQF
. | TRBJ2-7 | TRBV6-6 | ASSPLYEQY
. | TRBJ1-6 | TRBV6-4 | ASSDYRGSSPLH
TRBD1 | TRBJ2-7 | TRBV27 | ASHRQGAPNEQY
TRBD1 | TRBJ2-1 | TRBV19 | ASSTLDRAYDEQF
TRBD1 | TRBJ2-7 | TRBV7-9 | ASSSFQGAQYEQY
. | TRBJ1-2 | TRBV6-5 | ASNPSGSPNYGYT